The 19 T cell receptor beta chains in this list originate from one sample, sequenced in a study of cytomegalovirus exposure and HLA in healthy donors. PCR amplification relied on 60 Vbeta primers (plus 13 Jbeta primers). The table came from immunoSEQ multiplex PCR; TCRdb's copy has only in-frame clones and leaves some out. The sample comprises around 160,000 clones, around 84% of which are singletons, and 3% rests with the top ten. Sequenced material: PBMCs. The receptor source for this set is a man aged 40-49 years in good health and CMV-seropositive.

The chain combines TRBV7-7 with TRBJ2-1; TRBD2 aligns across 8 bases. CDR1 SSHAT and CDR2 FNYEAQ come from the germline V gene (reference sequence). Losses at the gene ends were 5 bases for V and 8 bases for J; bases not matched to a gene: 8. The CDR3 has 14 residues. The CDR3 sequence: CASSPGLASDEQFF. DNA for the CDR3: TGTGCCAGCAGCCCCGGACTAGCCTCGGATGAGCAGTTCTTC.

V gene TRBV9 combines with J gene TRBJ2-7; TRBD1 is a possible D gene (6 bases). The CDR3 is 16 amino acids. Germline loops: CDR1 SGDLS, CDR2 YYNGEE. Trimming took off 0 bases at V and 2 bases at J, with 15 bases between the two ends. CDR3 in amino acids: CASSVGPGANAYEQYF. The CDR3 DNA reads TGTGCCAGCAGCGTAGGTCCAGGGGCCAACGCCTACGAGCAGTACTTC.

The count of this clone is one. The chain joins TRBV7-6 to TRBJ1-5; D possibly corresponds to TRBD1 (5 bases). The V end was cut by 5 bases, the J end by 2 bases, with 13 bases between. CDR3 length equals 15 residues. From germline, CDR1 is SGHVS and CDR2 FNYEAQ. CDR3 nucleotide sequence: TGTGCCAGCAGCCGGGGACTAGGGGGCAATCAGCCCCAGCATTTT. This encodes CASSRGLGGNQPQHF.

Worth noting for this clone: One junction end disagrees with the germline gene, perhaps due to a read error. V usage is TRBV7-9 and J usage is TRBJ2-5; TRBD2 matches at 8 bases. This CDR3 region has 15 residues. Per the germline V gene, CDR1 is SEHNR and CDR2 is FQNEAQ (reference sequence). The DNA of the CDR3 is TGTTCCAGCAGCTTAGAACTAGCGGATATAGAGGCCCAGTACTTC. As protein: CSSSLELADIEAQYF.

The chain is built from TRBV19 and TRBJ2-7; 10 bases are a match to TRBD1. The CDR3 length is 15 residues. With V trimmed by 5 bases and J by 5 bases, 9 bases remained unmatched. CDR1 and CDR2 from the germline V gene are LNHDA and SQIVND (reference sequence). In DNA, the CDR3 is TGTGCCAGTAGTTCGGGACAGGGGCATTGGGACGAGCAGTACTTC. Protein sequence: CASSSGQGHWDEQYF. The full variable domain, its missing parts supplied by reference TRBV19 and TRBJ2-7, is DGGITQSPKYLFRKEGQNVTLSCEQNLNHDAMYWYRQDPGQGLRLIYYSQIVNDFQKGDIAEGYSVSREKKESFPLTVTSAQKNPTAFYLCASSSGQGHWDEQYFGPGTRLTVT.

The chain has TRBV11-1 and TRBJ2-1; D might be TRBD2 (6 bases). There are 15 residues in the CDR3. Trimming pared 4 bases from V and 9 bases from J, leaving 19 bases between. Per the germline V gene, CDR1 is SGHAT and CDR2 is FQDESV (reference sequence). DNA of the CDR3: TGTGCCAGCAGCTCCACGGGACTTTCTTCCGGTGAGCAGTTCTTC. Protein product: CASSSTGLSSGEQFF.

The count of this clone is one. In DNA, the CDR3 is TGTGCCAGCAGCTTAGTGTCGGGGAATAGCAATCAGCCCCAGCATTTT. Translation gives CASSLVSGNSNQPQHF. The genes are TRBV7-9 and TRBJ1-5, with D uncertain. Per the germline V gene, CDR1 is SEHNR and CDR2 is FQNEAQ (reference sequence). The CDR3 loop spans 16 amino acids. V was shortened by 1 base and J by 0 bases, with 10 bases between the two germline ends. The entire variable domain, with the rest obtained from reference TRBV7-9 and TRBJ1-5, is as follows: DTGVSQNPRHKITKRGQNVTFRCDPISEHNRLYWYRQTLGQGPEFLTYFQNEAQLEKSRLLSDRFSAERPKGSFSTLEIQRTEQGDSAMYLCASSLVSGNSNQPQHFGDGTRLSIL.

The J gene is TRBJ2-5, the V gene TRBV21-1; the DNA was not compared with TRBD2, the D call given in the table. TRBV21-1 is reported as a pseudogene. This CDR3 is 20 amino acids long. CDR3 coding DNA: TGTGCCAGCAGCAAAGGGGATAGGGGAAGCGGGAGGGGGTTATGGGAGACCCAGTACTTC. Residues: CASSKGDRGSGRGLWETQYF.

This chain uses TRBV4-1 with TRBJ2-3; TRBD2 aligns across 12 bases. The germline gives CDR1 MGHRA, CDR2 YSYEKL. The CDR3 has 16 amino acids. V was clipped by 0 bases and J by 6 bases; unmatched bases: 4. The CDR3: CASSQETLAGGDTQYF. CDR3 nucleotides: TGCGCCAGCAGCCAAGAGACGCTAGCGGGAGGGGATACGCAGTATTTT.

This clone was observed a few times. This chain uses TRBV20-1 with TRBJ1-1; D is perhaps TRBD1 (5 bases). The CDR3 runs to 11 residues. Germline V gene lookup returns CDR1 DFQATT and CDR2 SNEGSKA (reference sequence). V gave up 4 bases and J gave up 7 bases, with 10 bases separating them. The CDR3 DNA sequence: TGCAGTGCTATCGACAGACGTGAAGCTTTCTTT. Amino acids: CSAIDRREAFF.

The chain couples TRBV30 to TRBJ1-1; a weak D match, TRBD1 (5 bases). V was shortened by 4 bases and J by 3 bases, with 21 bases between the two germline ends. The germline gives CDR1 GTSNPN, CDR2 SVGIG (reference sequence). This CDR3 comprises 16 residues. The CDR3 DNA sequence: TGTGCCTGGATAGCGGGTGGAAAGGAGGGGTACACTGAAGCTTTCTTT. Amino acid sequence: CAWIAGGKEGYTEAFF. Full variable domain (outside the CDR3, taken from reference TRBV30 and TRBJ1-1): SQTIHQWPATLVQPVGSPLSLECTVEGTSNPNLYWYRQAAGRGLQLLFYSVGIGQISSEVPQNLSASRPQDRQFILSSKKLLLSDSGFYLCAWIAGGKEGYTEAFFGQGTRLTVV.

CDR3 sequence reads: CASSQDPPGQGYEQYF. The CDR3 DNA reads as TGCGCCAGCAGCCAAGATCCCCCGGGACAGGGCTACGAGCAGTACTTC. The chain is built from TRBV4-1 and TRBJ2-7; the match to TRBD1 covers 9 bases. Germline CDR1 reads MGHRA; CDR2 reads YSYEKL. The J segment lost 3 bases and the V segment lost 0 bases, leaving 6 bases of the junction unmatched. The CDR3 totals 16 residues.

The J gene is TRBJ1-2, the V gene TRBV28; unclear D gene. The CDR3 covers 12 residues. V shed 7 bases and J shed 8 bases, with 14 bases lying between them. Germline CDR1 is MDHEN and CDR2 is SYDVKM. As DNA, the CDR3 is TGTGCCAGCACTCCCCTCAAGGAGGGCTACACCTTC. It codes for CASTPLKEGYTF.

This clone was counted a few times. The chain is built from TRBV5-1 and TRBJ2-1; the match to TRBD2 covers 7 bases. V lost 1 base and J lost 5; bases outside the gene matches: 12. This CDR3 comprises 17 residues. CDR1 and CDR2 from the germline V gene are SGHRS and YFSETQ. The CDR3 is CASSLPKASGIHNEQFF. CDR3 nucleotide sequence: TGCGCCAGCAGCTTGCCAAAGGCTAGCGGTATCCACAATGAGCAGTTCTTC.

The chain has TRBV7-8 and TRBJ2-7; no clear D. The V and J ends lost 5 bases and 5 bases respectively, with 19 bases between them. Germline V gene data show CDR1 as SGHVS and CDR2 as FQNEAQ. This CDR3 region has 15 residues. The DNA of the CDR3 is TGTGCCAGCAGCCGCAGAGGTGATAGTTTCCACGAGCAGTACTTC. The encoded protein is CASSRRGDSFHEQYF.

This clone has just a few counts. The chain couples TRBV9 to TRBJ2-1, with 9 bases identical to TRBD1. The CDR3 loop spans 17 amino acids. The V and J ends lost 4 bases and 2 bases, in that order; junction bases with no gene match: 10. Germline V lookup: CDR1 SGDLS, CDR2 YYNGEE. DNA of the CDR3: TGTGCCAGCAGCACCCCTAAACAGGGGGCCACCTACAATGAGCAGTTCTTC. Translation gives CASSTPKQGATYNEQFF.

This clone was seen a handful of times. The gene calls are TRBV4-1 and TRBJ1-4; tentatively, D is TRBD1 (5 bases). Germline CDR1 MGHRA, CDR2 YSYEKL. This CDR3 region has 13 residues. The germline V and J ends were trimmed by 5 bases and 6 bases, with 10 bases remaining between them. The CDR3 coding sequence is TGCGCCAGCAGCACCCGACAGTATGAAAAACTGTTTTTT. Translating it yields CASSTRQYEKLFF.

The rearrangement uses TRBV30 and TRBJ1-3; no firm D call. V was clipped by 3 bases and J by 4 bases, with 4 bases between them. CDR3 size: 11 residues. The germline V gene encodes CDR1 GTSNPN and CDR2 SVGIG (reference sequence). CDR3 sequence: CAWSEGNTIYF. The CDR3 nucleotides read TGTGCCTGGAGCGAGGGAAACACCATATATTTT.

This sequence joins TRBV7-9 and TRBJ1-2; tentative D call: TRBD1 (5 bases). The germline V gene has CDR1 SEHNR and CDR2 FQNEAQ (reference sequence). The V and J ends lost 4 bases and 4 bases respectively, with 13 bases between them. The CDR3 consists of 14 residues. CDR3 in amino acids: CASSSGRGGYGYTF. CDR3 coding DNA: TGTGCCAGCAGCTCCGGAAGGGGAGGCTATGGCTACACCTTC.